The 18 T cell receptor beta chains in this list originate from one sample, sequenced in a study of blood T cell repertoires in COVID-19 (dated by TCRdb to the early 2020s). The receptor library was made with the immunoSEQ multiplex PCR assay. The table was pulled from immuneACCESS by TCRdb, which kept in-frame rearrangements only. Such tables lose some clones; where checked, under half of the loss comes from unresolved V genes, and the rest has no known cause. For this sample the table gives 300,000 to 400,000 clones, of which roughly 90% were detected only once. Roughly 9.9% of the sample comes from the top ten. The sample taken for sequencing was peripheral blood. The receptors were sampled from a man aged 30 to 45 with COVID-19, enrolled during active disease.

V and J are TRBV7-2 and TRBJ2-7; 9 bases line up with TRBD2. CDR3 length: 16 residues. The germline CDR1 and CDR2 sequences are SGHTA and FQGNSA. V shed 3 bases and J 2 bases; nucleotides not matched to a gene: 8. CDR3 loop: CASSLSAGGLTYEQYF. CDR3 in DNA: TGTGCCAGCAGCTTGTCAGCGGGAGGACTAACCTACGAGCAGTACTTC.

The V call is TRBV29-1, the J call TRBJ1-1; TRBD1 matches 7 bases. V dropped 3 bases and J dropped 4; count of bases not matched to a gene: 8. Per germline, CDR1 SQVTM and CDR2 ANQGSEA. The CDR3 totals 14 residues. This CDR3 is CSVDPSGGFTEAFF. The CDR3 nucleotides read TGCAGCGTTGACCCCTCAGGGGGATTCACTGAAGCTTTCTTT.

The chain combines TRBV4-1 with TRBJ1-2, with D possibly matching TRBD1 (5 bases). This CDR3 is 15 amino acids long. The ends were cut back, 0 bases at V and 4 bases at J, with 12 bases in the middle. Germline V CDR1 and CDR2: MGHRA, YSYEKL. This CDR3 reads CASSQDYGDFYGYTF. DNA for the CDR3: TGCGCCAGCAGCCAAGATTATGGGGACTTCTATGGCTACACCTTC.

This chain joins TRBV4-2 and TRBJ1-6, with 7 bases that match TRBD1. V was clipped by 4 bases and J by 7 bases; unmatched bases: 10. Per the germline V gene, CDR1 is LGHNA and CDR2 is YNFKEQ. The CDR3 runs to 16 residues. The CDR3: CASSRTEGTANSPLHF. In nucleotides, the CDR3 is TGTGCCAGCAGCCGGACCGAAGGGACAGCAAATTCACCCCTCCACTTT.

This rearrangement joins TRBV5-1 to TRBJ1-2, with 11 bases lining up with TRBD1. The CDR3 loop spans 20 amino acids. Trimming cost V 4 bases and J 2 bases; bases outside gene matches: 19. Per the germline V gene, CDR1 is SGHRS and CDR2 is YFSETQ. The chain's CDR3 is CASSRRQGQGGLGTNYGYTF. The DNA of the CDR3 is TGCGCCAGCAGCAGACGCCAGGGACAGGGGGGACTCGGTACCAACTATGGCTACACCTTC.

On this clone: One base separates it from a far larger clone, so it is likely a read error. Other DNA sequences of this sample code for an identical CDR3. J is TRBJ2-7 and V is TRBV19, with TRBD2 matching over 11 bases. The CDR3 has 16 amino acids. Germline V gene lookup returns CDR1 LNHDA and CDR2 SQIVND (reference sequence). CDR3 region: CASSAGLADSSYEQYF. CDR3 DNA sequence: TGTGCTAGTAGTGCGGGACTAGCGGACAGCTCCTACGAGCAGTACTTC.

The rearrangement links TRBV5-8 to TRBJ2-7; TRBD1 matches 8 bases. With 4 bases clipped from V and 2 bases from J, the junction kept 5 bases outside the gene matches. The CDR3 has 14 residues. Germline V gene data show CDR1 as SGHTS and CDR2 as YDEGEE. The CDR3 spells CASSADRGPYEQYF. CDR3 DNA sequence: TGTGCCAGCAGCGCAGACAGGGGACCCTACGAGCAGTACTTC.

The chain combines TRBV7-9 with TRBJ2-7, with 9 bases identical to TRBD1. The CDR3 loop spans 14 amino acids. The J segment lost 0 bases and the V segment lost 7 bases, leaving 4 bases of the junction unmatched. CDR1 and CDR2 (germline): SEHNR, FQNEAQ (reference sequence). In DNA, the CDR3 is TGTGCCAGCACCCGACAGGGGGTCTCCTACGAGCAGTACTTC. This translates into CASTRQGVSYEQYF.

V and J are TRBV12-3 or TRBV12-4 and TRBJ2-7; D not certain. The CDR3 extends over 12 amino acids. Trimming removed 6 bases at V and 5 bases at J, with 11 bases between. The CDR3, as DNA: TGTGCCAGCAGCTTGCCGAGAAACGAGCAGTACTTC. Protein sequence: CASSLPRNEQYF.

The V gene is TRBV6-5, the J gene TRBJ2-1, with D maybe TRBD1 (6 bases). CDR3 length: 13 amino acids. V lost 7 bases, J lost 7 bases, and 14 bases lay in between. Germline V gene data show CDR1 as MNHEY and CDR2 as SVGAGI. Here the CDR3 reads CASMRGNWNEQFF. CDR3 nucleotides: TGTGCCAGCATGAGGGGGAATTGGAATGAGCAGTTCTTC.

V and J are TRBV18 and TRBJ2-5; D uncertain. CDR3 size: 11 residues. V shed 4 bases and J shed 5 bases, with 5 bases lying between them. CDR1 KGHSH and CDR2 LQKENI come from the germline V gene. The CDR3 bases are TGTGCCAGCTCACTCCCGGAGACCCAGTACTTC. This translates into CASSLPETQYF.

The V call is TRBV6-5, the J call TRBJ2-1; 12 nucleotides agree with TRBD2. V shed 4 bases and J 8 bases; nucleotides not matched to a gene: 6. The CDR3 has 15 residues. CDR1 and CDR2 from the germline V gene are MNHEY and SVGAGI. CDR3 loop: CASSFSSGGAYEQFF. CDR3 coding DNA: TGTGCCAGCAGTTTCTCTAGCGGGGGGGCGTATGAGCAGTTCTTC.

This chain links TRBV6-5 with TRBJ2-7, with 8 bases identical to TRBD2. Germline lookup yields CDR1 MNHEY and CDR2 SVGAGI. V gave up 6 bases and J gave up 7 bases; unmatched junction bases: 14. This CDR3 has 15 residues. CDR3 DNA: TGTGCCAGCAGCTCCGGTGGCAGGGGACTAGAGGAGCAGTACTTC. As protein: CASSSGGRGLEEQYF.

This clone was seen once. The chain employs TRBV7-9 and TRBJ1-4; a weak D match, TRBD1 (5 bases). The CDR3 extends over 14 amino acids. V dropped 6 bases and J dropped 1 base, with 9 bases sitting between them. Per germline, CDR1 SEHNR and CDR2 FQNEAQ (reference sequence). The CDR3 loop reads CASSFDRTNEKLFF. DNA of the CDR3: TGTGCCAGCAGTTTTGACAGAACTAATGAAAAACTGTTTTTT.

This chain connects TRBV7-9 to TRBJ1-6; the match to TRBD1 covers 7 bases. Germline trimming cut 5 bases from V and 8 bases from J; bases unmatched to any gene: 12. The germline gives CDR1 SEHNR, CDR2 FQNEAQ (reference sequence). The CDR3 extends over 16 amino acids. The CDR3 spells CASSRRRGQLDSPLHF. The CDR3 coding sequence is TGTGCCAGCAGCCGCCGGAGGGGACAGTTAGATTCACCCCTCCACTTT. Filled out from reference TRBV7-9 and TRBJ1-6, the complete variable domain reads DTGVSQNPRHKITKRGQNVTFRCDPISEHNRLYWYRQTLGQGPEFLTYFQNEAQLEKSRLLSDRFSAERPKGSFSTLEIQRTEQGDSAMYLCASSRRRGQLDSPLHFGNGTRLTVT.

The J gene is TRBJ2-7, the V gene TRBV27; TRBD1 matches 7 bases. Looked up from germline, CDR1 is MNHEY and CDR2 is SMNVEV (reference sequence). The trim removed 6 bases at V and 3 bases at J, leaving 5 bases unmatched. CDR3 length equals 13 residues. The CDR3 region is CASSTRQGYEQYF. CDR3 in DNA: TGTGCCAGCAGCACTCGACAGGGCTACGAGCAGTACTTC.

The chain joins TRBV4-2 to TRBJ2-7, with 8 bases fitting TRBD2. CDR3 size: 14 residues. Germline assignment: CDR1 LGHNA and CDR2 YNFKEQ. Germline trimming cut 1 base from V and 2 bases from J; bases unmatched to any gene: 1. The CDR3 sequence: CASSQVSGAYEQYF. DNA of the CDR3: TGTGCCAGCAGCCAAGTTAGCGGGGCCTACGAGCAGTACTTC.

The chain has TRBV28 and TRBJ1-4; no reliable D call. This CDR3 region has 15 residues. V was trimmed by 5 bases and J by 0 bases, leaving 10 bases between them. Germline-derived CDR1 and CDR2 are MDHEN and SYDVKM. CDR3 residues: CASSLPGPTNEKLFF. The CDR3 DNA reads TGTGCCAGCAGTCTCCCTGGGCCAACTAATGAAAAACTGTTTTTT. Supplemented by reference TRBV28 and TRBJ1-4, the full variable domain reads DVKVTQSSRYLVKRTGEKVFLECVQDMDHENMFWYRQDPGLGLRLIYFSYDVKMKEKGDIPEGYSVSREKKERFSLILESASTNQTSMYLCASSLPGPTNEKLFFGSGTQLSVL.